Following are 18 T cell receptor beta chains from one sample sequenced in a study of blood T cells in healthy people across ages. Next came a second PCR, run for roughly 7 to 12 cycles, which used a sample-barcoded 5' primer along with a J-beta primer mix. TCRdb passed the 5' RACE reads through MiXCR, listing each CDR3 protein once. The sample shows about 1,500,000 distinct CDR3 sequences, approximately 38% of them seen only once. The sequencing sample was made of blood. The receptors here all came from a young woman in good health.

In this sample, this clonotype turned up many times. The rearrangement links TRBV9 to TRBJ2-1; TRBD1 matches 7 bases. This CDR3 is 15 amino acids long. Germline CDR1 reads SGDLS; CDR2 reads YYNGEE. J gave up 7 bases and V 2 bases, and 9 bases lay outside the gene matches. The CDR3 spells CASSVLTTGANEQFF. CDR3 in DNA: TGTGCCAGCAGCGTTCTGACCACAGGGGCGAATGAGCAGTTCTTC. Supplemented by reference TRBV9 and TRBJ2-1, the full variable domain reads DSGVTQTPKHLITATGQRVTLRCSPRSGDLSVYWYQQSLDQGLQFLIQYYNGEERAKGNILERFSAQQFPDLHSELNLSSLELGDSALYFCASSVLTTGANEQFFGPGTRLTVL.

A few counts support this clonotype. V gene TRBV5-1 combines with J gene TRBJ2-7; D is ambiguous. This CDR3 contains 16 residues. V dropped 4 bases and J dropped 0 bases, with 17 bases sitting between them. Germline CDR1 reads SGHRS; CDR2 reads YFSETQ. CDR3 loop: CASSPKGLLSSYEQYF. The CDR3 DNA reads TGCGCCAGCAGCCCCAAAGGGCTTCTTTCCTCCTACGAGCAGTACTTC.

V gene TRBV20-1 combines with J gene TRBJ2-7, with TRBD2 as a possible D gene (6 bases). The CDR3 consists of 12 residues. The germline CDR1 and CDR2 sequences are DFQATT and SNEGSKA (reference sequence). Written as DNA, the CDR3 is TGCAGCTGGAGGCGGGGATCCTACGAGCAGTACTTC. As protein: CSWRRGSYEQYF.

The genes are TRBV7-8 and TRBJ2-7; 9 bases match TRBD1. Losses at the gene ends were 4 bases for V and 4 bases for J; bases not matched to a gene: 11. The CDR3 is 16 residues long. Looked up from germline, CDR1 is SGHVS and CDR2 is FQNEAQ. In DNA, the CDR3 is TGTGCCAGCAGCTCATTAATTACAGGGGGCATGTACGAGCAGTACTTC. This translates into CASSSLITGGMYEQYF.

In the case of this clonotype: Likely a read error: the CDR3 ends without its conserved phenylalanine or tryptophan. The chain has TRBV12-3 or TRBV12-4 and TRBJ2-3, with 7 positions matching TRBD2. The CDR3 sequence is 16 residues long. The J segment lost 3 bases and the V segment lost 2 bases, leaving 8 bases of the junction unmatched. DNA of the CDR3: TGTGCCAGCAGTTTATTACGAGCGGGAAGTACAGATACGCAGTATATT. It specifies CASSLLRAGSTDTQYI.

Regarding this clonotype: With a much larger clone just one base away, this may be a read error. Because the CDR3's place on the DNA is in doubt, the DNA is left out and the CDR3 is given as listed by TCRdb. J is TRBJ2-4 and V is TRBV5-6; TRBD1, the table's D call, lacks a check against the DNA. From germline, CDR1 is SGHDT and CDR2 YYEEEE. The CDR3 comprises 16 residues, both ends counted. Here the CDR3 reads CASSFAPGTGPSERYF.

The CDR3 DNA follows: TGCAGTGCTAGAGCAACAGGGTTTAGCAATCAGCCCCAGCATTTT. Protein: CSARATGFSNQPQHF. J is TRBJ1-5 and V is TRBV20-1; possible D gene TRBD1, 6 bases. CDR1 is DFQATT, CDR2 SNEGSKA, per germline (reference sequence). V dropped 1 base and J dropped 0 bases, with 10 bases sitting between them. This CDR3 is built from 15 residues.

This chain uses TRBV12-3 or TRBV12-4 with TRBJ2-7, with D perhaps matching TRBD2 (5 bases). V was trimmed by 5 bases and J by 5 bases, leaving 19 bases between them. CDR3 length: 15 amino acids. CDR3 nucleotides: TGTGCCAGCAGTGTAACTAGTTCACCCTACAACGAGCAGTACTTC. It encodes CASSVTSSPYNEQYF.

This clonotype was counted only a few times. The chain carries TRBV9 and TRBJ2-1, with D tentatively TRBD1 (5 bases). From germline, CDR1 is SGDLS and CDR2 YYNGEE. V shed 6 bases and J shed 2 bases, with 15 bases lying between them. The CDR3 spans 15 residues. CDR3 bases: TGTGCCAGCACCCTAGGGGTAGATGCCTACAATGAGCAGTTCTTC. It specifies CASTLGVDAYNEQFF. Full variable domain (remainder filled in from reference TRBV9 and TRBJ2-1): DSGVTQTPKHLITATGQRVTLRCSPRSGDLSVYWYQQSLDQGLQFLIQYYNGEERAKGNILERFSAQQFPDLHSELNLSSLELGDSALYFCASTLGVDAYNEQFFGPGTRLTVL.

The CDR3 DNA sequence: TGTGCCAGCACTTTTGAGACAGGGGGTAGACGAGAGCAGTTCTTC. Protein sequence: CASTFETGGRREQFF. The V gene is TRBV28, the J gene TRBJ2-1, with 9 bases aligning to TRBD1. Germline V gives CDR1 MDHEN, CDR2 SYDVKM. The CDR3 contains 15 residues. After removal of 7 bases from V and 10 bases from J, the junction contained 14 bases not matched to a gene.

This clonotype was counted a few times. This chain connects TRBV20-1 to TRBJ2-1; TRBD2 matches at 7 bases. J was trimmed by 7 bases and V by 2 bases; bases with no gene match: 8. The CDR3 is 14 amino acids. Germline lookup yields CDR1 DFQATT and CDR2 SNEGSKA (reference sequence). In DNA, the CDR3 is TGCAGTGCTAGAACTCGGCGGGAGATTAATGAGCAGTTCTTC. Its translation is CSARTRREINEQFF.

The chain combines TRBV15 with TRBJ2-7, with 9 bases lining up with TRBD1. The trim removed 2 bases at V and 1 base at J, leaving 3 bases unmatched. The CDR3 sequence is 15 residues long. Germline CDR1 is LNHNV and CDR2 is YYDKDF (reference sequence). CDR3 amino acids: CATSRPGQGSYEQYF. CDR3 coding DNA: TGTGCCACCAGCAGACCGGGACAGGGATCCTACGAGCAGTACTTC.

This clonotype was recorded at least ten times. The chain has TRBV20-1 and TRBJ2-7; D perhaps matches TRBD1 (5 bases). The length of the CDR3 is 13 residues. V lost 2 bases and J 3 bases, leaving 11 bases between the germline ends. Looked up from germline, CDR1 is DFQATT and CDR2 is SNEGSKA (reference sequence). The CDR3 DNA is TGCAGTGCTAGAAAAGGGGCTGACTACGAGCAGTACTTC. Its translation: CSARKGADYEQYF.

The genes are TRBV5-1 and TRBJ2-7; D is perhaps TRBD1 (5 bases). The CDR3 contains 15 residues. The V and J ends lost 3 bases and 3 bases respectively, with 16 bases between them. Germline lookup yields CDR1 SGHRS and CDR2 YFSETQ. The CDR3, as DNA: TGCGCCAGCAGCTACCAGGGCCAAACGGGCTACGAGCAGTACTTC. Translated: CASSYQGQTGYEQYF. Variable domain in full (rest from reference TRBV5-1 and TRBJ2-7): KAGVTQTPRYLIKTRGQQVTLSCSPISGHRSVSWYQQTPGQGLQFLFEYFSETQRNKGNFPGRFSGRQFSNSRSEMNVSTLELGDSALYLCASSYQGQTGYEQYFGPGTRLTVT.

The genes are TRBV5-1 and TRBJ2-1; TRBD2 matches 10 bases. The DNA end is a closer match to TRBJ2-7, so the J assignment may be wrong. CDR1 is SGHRS and CDR2 is YFSETQ in the germline V gene. The CDR3 runs 17 residues. This chain's CDR3 is CASSSHTLAGAYNEQYF. Here the CDR3 DNA reads TGCGCCAGCAGCTCTCACACCCTAGCGGGGGCCTACAATGAGCAGTACTTC.

V usage is TRBV9 and J usage is TRBJ2-1, with 9 bases fitting TRBD2. The CDR3 runs 15 residues. Germline V gives CDR1 SGDLS, CDR2 YYNGEE. The V gene end was trimmed by 4 bases and the J gene end by 6 bases; junction bases not matched to a gene: 8. DNA for the CDR3: TGTGCCAGCAGCCTGATAGCGGGGGAGAGCAATGAGCAGTTCTTC. Translated, it gives CASSLIAGESNEQFF.

CDR3 protein: CASSEAVEPQGTDTQYF. The DNA of the CDR3 is TGTGCCAGCAGTGAAGCAGTGGAGCCTCAGGGTACAGATACGCAGTATTTT. V usage is TRBV6-1 and J usage is TRBJ2-3, with D possibly TRBD1 on 5 matching bases. Germline CDR1 is MNHNS and CDR2 is SASEGT. The CDR3 spans 17 residues. The V end was cut by 0 bases, the J end by 3 bases, with 16 bases between.

The CDR3 sequence is CATSSSSLYGYTF. CDR3 nucleotides: TGTGCCACCTCGTCGTCAAGTCTATATGGCTACACCTTC. This sequence joins TRBV12-3 or TRBV12-4 and TRBJ1-2; D gene ambiguous. The ends were cut back, 10 bases at V and 5 bases at J, with 17 bases in the middle. This CDR3 has 13 residues.